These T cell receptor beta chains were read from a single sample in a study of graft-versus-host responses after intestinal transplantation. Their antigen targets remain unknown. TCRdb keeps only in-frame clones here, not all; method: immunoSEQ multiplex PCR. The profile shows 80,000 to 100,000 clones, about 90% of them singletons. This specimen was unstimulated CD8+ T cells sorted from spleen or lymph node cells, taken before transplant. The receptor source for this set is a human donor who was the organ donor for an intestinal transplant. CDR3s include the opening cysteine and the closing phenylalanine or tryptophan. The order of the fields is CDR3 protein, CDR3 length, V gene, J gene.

CAGLTGGVLETQYF,14,TRBV30,TRBJ2-5
CAAVSGNTGELFF,13,TRBV6-1,TRBJ2-2
CASSLQGSVETEAFF,15,TRBV7-9,TRBJ1-1
CASSFGGSGNTIYF,14,TRBV13,TRBJ1-3
CASEEPRDYGYTF,13,TRBV5-8,TRBJ1-2
CASSSAGGPPGTQYF,15,TRBV13,TRBJ2-5
CASSELAGTYEQYF,14,TRBV6-1,TRBJ2-7
CASSQEVEGPLYSPLHF,17,TRBV14,TRBJ1-6
CASSTGPAVAFF,12,TRBV5-4,TRBJ1-1
CAISELGQGFYEQYF,15,TRBV10-3,TRBJ2-7